The T cell receptor (beta chain) described here comes from a study of beta chain features in type 1 diabetes. As every portion of the isolated RNA was reverse transcribed, the sequencing read expressed TCRB transcripts. TCRdb keeps only in-frame clones here, not all; method: immunoSEQ multiplex PCR. The table records about 340,000 clones, about 13% of them present only once. Every participating donor gave one draw, a heparinised blood sample averaging around 100 mL. Populations obtained by sorting all exceeded 95% purity. Between the trimmed V and J ends, which lost 6 bases and 5 bases, there was a span of 8 bases. CDR3 length equals 12 residues. Germline CDR1 and CDR2: ENHRY and SYGVKD. Comment on this clone: The antigen remains undetermined.

Study outcomes and limitations: Type 1 diabetes patients had moderately but significantly shorter TCRB CDR3s in all four CD4+ subsets.

Specimen: naive CD4+ T cells from blood. The chain is built from TRBV10-3 and TRBJ2-1, with D unclear. This receptor was taken from a young woman with type 1 diabetes. The DNA for the CDR3 is TGTGCCATCAGCCCTGAGCACAATGAGCAGTTCTTC. Translating it yields CAISPEHNEQFF.